This TCR beta chain came from a study of blood T cell repertoires in COVID-19. The wider study: Samples of COVID-19 (acute and convalescent) were obtained from the United States, Italy and Spain. PBMCs, B-cell-depleted T cells, or T cells provided the cDNA or gDNA that made up the material.

Methods used by the authors: The authors estimated nucleated cell counts from reference gene primer amplification. Sequenced by immunoSEQ multiplex PCR; TCRdb stores in-frame clones only, minus some. D and trimming were read from the DNA, whereas the V and J calls and clone size are those reported in that table. The table has about 87,000 clones, about four fifths seen once. The receptor was isolated from a woman between 65 and 79 years old with acute or convalescent COVID-19. What was sequenced was peripheral blood.

The CDR3 DNA follows: TGTGCCAGCAGTGAAGCGCCTCTTCGCGGGGGAGGTACGCAGTATTTT. This codes for CASSEAPLRGGGTQYF. The chain couples TRBV2 to TRBJ2-3, with 7 bases matching TRBD2. Germline V lookup: CDR1 SNHLY, CDR2 FYNNEI. J was trimmed by 8 bases and V by 0 bases; bases with no gene match: 11. CDR3 size: 16 residues.